This T cell receptor beta chain was sequenced in a study of tumor-infiltrating lymphocytes in oesophageal squamous cell carcinoma. This clonotype was seen more than once but under ten times. Germline V lookup: CDR1 SGHVS, CDR2 FQNEAQ. CDR3 length: 15 residues. Trimming at V came to 5 bases and at J to 2 bases, leaving 6 bases not matched to a gene. TCRdb redid the calling of the PCR reads with MiXCR, one entry per CDR3 protein. This repertoire shows 9,500 to 11,000 distinct CDR3 sequences, about 55% found once; its top ten account for approximately 33%. V is TRBV7-8 and J is TRBJ2-1; TRBD2 matches 7 bases. The TCR comes from a male donor with esophageal squamous cell carcinoma. The sample was esophageal tumor tissue. This chain's CDR3 is CASSLGGATYNEQFF. In nucleotides, the CDR3 is TGTGCCAGCAGCCTGGGAGGGGCCACCTACAATGAGCAGTTCTTC.